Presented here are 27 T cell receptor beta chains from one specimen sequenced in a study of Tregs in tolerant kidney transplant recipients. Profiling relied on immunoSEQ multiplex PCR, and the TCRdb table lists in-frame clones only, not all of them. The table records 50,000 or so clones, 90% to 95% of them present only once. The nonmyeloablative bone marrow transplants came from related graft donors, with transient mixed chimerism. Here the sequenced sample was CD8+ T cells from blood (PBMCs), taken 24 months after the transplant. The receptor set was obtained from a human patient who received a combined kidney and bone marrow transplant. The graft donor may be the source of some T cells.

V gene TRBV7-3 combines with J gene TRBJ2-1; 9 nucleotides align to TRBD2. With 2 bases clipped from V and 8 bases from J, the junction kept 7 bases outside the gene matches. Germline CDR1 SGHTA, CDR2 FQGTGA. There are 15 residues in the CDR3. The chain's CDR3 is CASSLVLAGPDEQFF. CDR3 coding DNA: TGTGCCAGCAGCTTAGTCCTAGCGGGACCGGATGAGCAGTTCTTC.

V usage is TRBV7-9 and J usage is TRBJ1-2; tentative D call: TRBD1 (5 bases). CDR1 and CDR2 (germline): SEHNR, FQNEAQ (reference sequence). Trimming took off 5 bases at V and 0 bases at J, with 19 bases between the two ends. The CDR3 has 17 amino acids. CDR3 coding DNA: TGTGCCAGCAGCCCCTCCTGGCAGGGATCAGCTAACTATGGCTACACCTTC. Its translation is CASSPSWQGSANYGYTF.

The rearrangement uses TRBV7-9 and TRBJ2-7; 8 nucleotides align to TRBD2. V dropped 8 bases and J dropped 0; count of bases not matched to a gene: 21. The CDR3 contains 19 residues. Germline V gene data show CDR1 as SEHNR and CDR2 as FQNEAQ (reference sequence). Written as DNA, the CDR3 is TGTGCCAGCGCCCCACCGGTAGCGGGACCAAATACCTTCTCCTACGAGCAGTACTTC. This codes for CASAPPVAGPNTFSYEQYF.

The CDR3 DNA sequence: TGTGCCAGCAGCTGGACAGGGGGATTAGGGAACATTCAGTACTTC. It encodes CASSWTGGLGNIQYF. V is TRBV7-9 and J is TRBJ2-4, with 10 bases identical to TRBD1. Looked up from germline, CDR1 is SEHNR and CDR2 is FQNEAQ (reference sequence). The CDR3 contains 15 residues. Trimming at V came to 4 bases and at J to 7 bases, leaving 7 bases not matched to a gene.

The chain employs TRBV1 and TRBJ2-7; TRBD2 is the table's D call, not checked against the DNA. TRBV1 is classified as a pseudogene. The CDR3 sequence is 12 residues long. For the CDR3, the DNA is TGCACCAGCAGCCAAGATCTAGGCGAGCAGTACTTC. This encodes CTSSQDLGEQYF.

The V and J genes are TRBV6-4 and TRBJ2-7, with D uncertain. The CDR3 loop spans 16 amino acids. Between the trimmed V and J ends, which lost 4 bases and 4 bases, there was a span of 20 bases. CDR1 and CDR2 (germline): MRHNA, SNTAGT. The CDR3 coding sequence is TGTGCCAGCAGTGGCCCCCTCTCCTGGCTCTGGTACGAGCAGTACTTC. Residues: CASSGPLSWLWYEQYF.

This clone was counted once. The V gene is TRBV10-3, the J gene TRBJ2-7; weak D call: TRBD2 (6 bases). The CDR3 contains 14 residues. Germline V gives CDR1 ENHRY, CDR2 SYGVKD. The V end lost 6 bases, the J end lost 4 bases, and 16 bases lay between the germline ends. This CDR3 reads CAIRRRGEVYEQYF. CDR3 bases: TGTGCCATCAGACGCCGAGGGGAGGTATACGAGCAGTACTTC.

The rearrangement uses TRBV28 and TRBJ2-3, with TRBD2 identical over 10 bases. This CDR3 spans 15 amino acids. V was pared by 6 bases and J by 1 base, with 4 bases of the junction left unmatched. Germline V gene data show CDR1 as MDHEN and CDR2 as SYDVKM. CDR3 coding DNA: TGTGCCAGCAGCCCAGGGACTAGCGGCACAGATACGCAGTATTTT. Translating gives CASSPGTSGTDTQYF.

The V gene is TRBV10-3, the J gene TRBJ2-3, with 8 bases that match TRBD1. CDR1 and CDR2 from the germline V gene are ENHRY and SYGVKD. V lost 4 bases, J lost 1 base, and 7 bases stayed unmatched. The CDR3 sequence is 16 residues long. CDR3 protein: CAISGGTGRRTDTQYF. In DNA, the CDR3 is TGTGCCATCAGTGGGGGGACAGGACGACGCACAGATACGCAGTATTTT.

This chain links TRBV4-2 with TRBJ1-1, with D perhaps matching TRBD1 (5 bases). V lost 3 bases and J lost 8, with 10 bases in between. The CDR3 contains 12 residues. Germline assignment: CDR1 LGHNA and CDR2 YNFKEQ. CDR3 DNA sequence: TGTGCCAGCAGCCAGCTGGGGCAGGAAGCTTTCTTT. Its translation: CASSQLGQEAFF.

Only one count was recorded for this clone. The CDR3: CASSVASALGLSYNEQFF. The CDR3 DNA reads as TGTGCCAGCAGCGTAGCTTCCGCCCTGGGACTCAGCTACAATGAGCAGTTCTTC. The J gene is TRBJ2-1, the V gene TRBV9; tentative D call: TRBD2 (6 bases). Trimming took off 0 bases at V and 3 bases at J, with 19 bases between the two ends. The CDR3 runs to 18 residues. Germline V lookup: CDR1 SGDLS, CDR2 YYNGEE.

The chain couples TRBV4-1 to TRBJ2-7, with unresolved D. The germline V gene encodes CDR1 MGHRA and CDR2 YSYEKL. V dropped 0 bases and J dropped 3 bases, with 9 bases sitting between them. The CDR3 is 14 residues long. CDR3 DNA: TGCGCCAGCAGCCAAGACCAACCGGGCTACGAGCAGTACTTC. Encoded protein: CASSQDQPGYEQYF.

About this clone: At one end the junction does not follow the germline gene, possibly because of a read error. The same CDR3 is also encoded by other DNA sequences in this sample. CDR3 sequence: CASSSSWGGGNSPLHF. CDR3 bases: TGTGCCAGCAGCTCCTCATGGGGGGGCGGTAATTCCCCCCTCCACTTT. The chain recombines TRBV13 with TRBJ1-6; weak D call: TRBD1 (6 bases). CDR1 and CDR2 from the germline V gene are PRHDT and FYEKMQ (reference sequence). The CDR3 is 16 amino acids. The full variable domain, completed using reference TRBV13 and TRBJ1-6, is AAGVIQSPRHLIKEKRETATLKCYPIPRHDTVYWYQQGPGQDPQFLISFYEKMQSDKGSIPDRFSAQQFSDYHSELNMSSLELGDSALYFCASSSSWGGGNSPLHFGNGTRLTVT.

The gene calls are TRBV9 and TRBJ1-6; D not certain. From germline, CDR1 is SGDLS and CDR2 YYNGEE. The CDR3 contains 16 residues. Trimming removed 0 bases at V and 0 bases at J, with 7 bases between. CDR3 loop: CASSVDPSSYNSPLHF. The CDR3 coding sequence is TGTGCCAGCAGCGTAGACCCCAGCTCCTATAATTCACCCCTCCACTTT.

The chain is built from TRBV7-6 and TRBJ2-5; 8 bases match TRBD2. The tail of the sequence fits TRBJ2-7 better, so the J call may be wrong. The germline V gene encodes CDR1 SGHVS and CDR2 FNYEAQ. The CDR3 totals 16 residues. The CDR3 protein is CASSLGGGRPLDEQYF. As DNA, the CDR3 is TGTGCCAGCAGCTTAGGAGGCGGGAGGCCTCTGGACGAGCAGTACTTC.

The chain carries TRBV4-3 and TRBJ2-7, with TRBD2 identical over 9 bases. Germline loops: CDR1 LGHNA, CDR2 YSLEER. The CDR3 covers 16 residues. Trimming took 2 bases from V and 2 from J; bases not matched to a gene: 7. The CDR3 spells CASSQTSGLRPYEQYF. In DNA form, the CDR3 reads TGCGCCAGCAGCCAAACTAGCGGGTTACGTCCCTACGAGCAGTACTTC.

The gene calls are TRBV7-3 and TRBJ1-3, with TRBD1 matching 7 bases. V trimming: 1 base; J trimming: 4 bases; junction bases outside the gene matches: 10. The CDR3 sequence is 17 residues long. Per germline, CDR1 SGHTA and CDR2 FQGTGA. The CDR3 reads CASSLIARTGIGNTIYF. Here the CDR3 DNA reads TGTGCCAGCAGCTTAATTGCCCGGACAGGAATAGGAAACACCATATATTTT.

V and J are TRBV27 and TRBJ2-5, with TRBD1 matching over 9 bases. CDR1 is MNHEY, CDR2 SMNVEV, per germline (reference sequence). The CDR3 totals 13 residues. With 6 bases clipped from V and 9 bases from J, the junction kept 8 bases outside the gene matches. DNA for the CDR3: TGTGCCAGCAGCCCGGGACAGGGTTGGGCCCAGTACTTC. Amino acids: CASSPGQGWAQYF.

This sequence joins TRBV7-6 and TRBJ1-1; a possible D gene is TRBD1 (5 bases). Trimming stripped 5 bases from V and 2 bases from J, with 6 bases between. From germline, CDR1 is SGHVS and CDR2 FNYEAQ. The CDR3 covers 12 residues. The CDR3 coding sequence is TGTGCCAGCAGCGACAGAAACACTGAAGCTTTCTTT. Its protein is CASSDRNTEAFF.

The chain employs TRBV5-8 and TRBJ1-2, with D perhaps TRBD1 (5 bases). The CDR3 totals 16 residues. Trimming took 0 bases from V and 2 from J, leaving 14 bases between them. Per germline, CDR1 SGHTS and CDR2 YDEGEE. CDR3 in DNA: TGTGCCAGCAGCTTGGTATTGGGCAGGGTAAACTATGGCTACACCTTC. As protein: CASSLVLGRVNYGYTF.

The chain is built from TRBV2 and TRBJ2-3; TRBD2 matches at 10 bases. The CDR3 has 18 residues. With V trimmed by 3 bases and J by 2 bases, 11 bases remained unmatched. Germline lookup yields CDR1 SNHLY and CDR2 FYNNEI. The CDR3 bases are TGTGCCAGCAGTGATTCGCCAGCGGGGGGGCCTCCCACAGATACGCAGTATTTT. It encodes CASSDSPAGGPPTDTQYF.

CDR3 DNA: TGTGCCAGCAGCGTAGATCGGGAAAGCACAGATACGCAGTATTTT. Protein sequence: CASSVDRESTDTQYF. V is TRBV9 and J is TRBJ2-3; D may be TRBD2 (5 bases). The length of the CDR3 is 15 residues. V lost 0 bases and J 0 bases, leaving 8 bases between the germline ends. Germline values: CDR1 SGDLS, CDR2 YYNGEE.

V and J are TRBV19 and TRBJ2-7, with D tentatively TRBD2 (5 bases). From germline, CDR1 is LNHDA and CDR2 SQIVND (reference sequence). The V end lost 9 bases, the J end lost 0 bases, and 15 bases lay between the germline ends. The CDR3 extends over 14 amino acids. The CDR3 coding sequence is TGTGCCAGCCGTTGGACGGGGAGCTCCTACGAGCAGTACTTC. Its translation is CASRWTGSSYEQYF.

The CDR3 sequence is CSGLVSYEQYF. The CDR3 DNA reads TGCAGTGGTCTTGTTTCCTACGAGCAGTACTTC. The chain uses TRBV20-1 and TRBJ2-7; D is undetermined. The CDR3 is 11 residues long. The V gene's germline CDR1 is DFQATT and CDR2 SNEGSKA (reference sequence). Trimming cost V 7 bases and J 1 base, with 8 bases left between them.

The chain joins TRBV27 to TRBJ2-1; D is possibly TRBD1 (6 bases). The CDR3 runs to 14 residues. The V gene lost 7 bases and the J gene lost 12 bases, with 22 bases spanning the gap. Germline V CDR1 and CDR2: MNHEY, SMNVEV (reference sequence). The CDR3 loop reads CASTSPNRQDRQFF. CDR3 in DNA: TGTGCCAGCACGTCCCCGAATCGACAGGATCGGCAGTTCTTC.

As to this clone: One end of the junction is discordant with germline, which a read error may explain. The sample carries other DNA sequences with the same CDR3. The CDR3 spells CASSFPTGLNSPLHF. The CDR3, as DNA: TGTGCCAGCAGTTTCCCTACAGGGCTTAATTCCCCCCTCCACTTT. The J gene is TRBJ1-6, the V gene TRBV28; possibly TRBD1 for D (6 bases). The CDR3 contains 15 residues. CDR1 and CDR2 (germline): MDHEN, SYDVKM.

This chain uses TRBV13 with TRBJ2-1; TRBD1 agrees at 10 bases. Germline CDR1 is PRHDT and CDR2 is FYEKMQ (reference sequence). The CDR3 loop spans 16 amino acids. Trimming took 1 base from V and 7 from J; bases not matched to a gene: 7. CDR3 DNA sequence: TGTGCCAGCAGCTTAGTTTTTGGGACAGGGGTAAATGAGCAGTTCTTC. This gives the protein CASSLVFGTGVNEQFF.